This T cell receptor (beta chain) was retrieved from a study of blood T cell repertoires in COVID-19. Study summary: COVID-19 samples from acute and convalescent phases originated in the United States, Italy and Spain. PBMCs, B-cell-depleted T cells, or T cells were the source of the cDNA or gDNA that made up the material.

This CDR3 is built from 15 residues. Between the trimmed V and J ends, which lost 3 bases and 4 bases, there was a span of 14 bases. Germline V CDR1 and CDR2: SGHVS, FNYEAQ. In the source study's methods: For nucleated cells, counts were estimated from reference gene primer amplification. Here immunoSEQ multiplex PCR was the method, and the copy in TCRdb shows in-frame clones only, minus some. From that table come the V and J calls and clone size; the DNA was used to work out D and trimming. The sample consists of about 250,000 clones, 80% to 85% of them appearing once. The clonotype originates from a man aged 50-60 years with active or convalescent COVID-19. The material sequenced was peripheral blood. The chain links TRBV7-6 to TRBJ2-3; D possibly corresponds to TRBD2 (6 bases). CDR3 amino acids: CASSLAGPGPDTQYF. The CDR3 coding sequence is TGTGCCAGCAGCTTGGCGGGACCGGGACCAGATACGCAGTATTTT.